What follows are 9 T cell receptor beta chains derived from one specimen sequenced in a study of blood T cell repertoires in COVID-19. Some clones are missing from TCRdb's copy, which holds only in-frame ones; the method was immunoSEQ multiplex PCR. Of about 330,000 clones in the sample, around 90% were seen once. Sequenced: peripheral blood. These receptors were obtained from a man aged 25 to 40 with COVID-19, enrolled during active disease.

With respect to this clone: The identical CDR3 is also encoded by other nucleotide sequences in the sample. This chain connects TRBV5-6 to TRBJ2-7; 8 bases line up with TRBD2. The CDR3 runs 13 residues. J gave up 5 bases and V 0 bases, and 1 base lay outside the gene matches. CDR1 is SGHDT and CDR2 is YYEEEE in the germline V gene. DNA for the CDR3: TGTGCCAGCAGCTTGGCGGGGGGGGACGAGCAGTACTTC. Translation gives CASSLAGGDEQYF.

The chain has TRBV7-6 and TRBJ2-6; the D gene is possibly TRBD2 (5 bases). Germline CDR1 SGHVS, CDR2 FNYEAQ. Trimming removed 1 base at V and 4 bases at J, with 8 bases between. This CDR3 comprises 15 residues. In DNA, the CDR3 is TGTGCCAGCAGCTTAGGGGTAGCGGGGGCCAACGTCCTGACTTTC. The encoded protein is CASSLGVAGANVLTF.

This clone was picked up many times. The chain has TRBV10-3 and TRBJ2-2; maybe TRBD2 (7 bases). V was pared by 8 bases and J by 7 bases, with 14 bases between. Germline assignment: CDR1 ENHRY and CDR2 SYGVKD. This CDR3 contains 13 residues. DNA of the CDR3: TGTGCCATCGGGGGGGCTGGGGACGGGGAGCTGTTTTTT. Its translation is CAIGGAGDGELFF.

The genes are TRBV11-2 and TRBJ1-1, with TRBD1 as a possible D gene (6 bases). This CDR3 contains 13 residues. In germline, CDR1 is SGHAT, CDR2 FQNNGV. V lost 2 bases and J 3 bases, leaving 7 bases between the germline ends. The CDR3, as DNA: TGTGCCAGCAGCTTAACAGGGCACACTGAAGCTTTCTTT. It is translated as CASSLTGHTEAFF.

A single count supports this clone. J is TRBJ2-1 and V is TRBV4-1; 9 nucleotides align to TRBD2. This CDR3 region has 17 residues. CDR1 is MGHRA and CDR2 is YSYEKL in the germline V gene. Trimming took 4 bases from V and 4 from J; bases not matched to a gene: 11. The CDR3 DNA is TGCGCCAGCAGCCTTTACTTCGGGACTAGCTTATACAATGAGCAGTTCTTC. Protein: CASSLYFGTSLYNEQFF.

V usage is TRBV7-2 and J usage is TRBJ2-5; tentatively, D is TRBD2 (5 bases). V dropped 1 base and J dropped 1 base, with 13 bases sitting between them. CDR3 length: 16 amino acids. The germline CDR1 and CDR2 sequences are SGHTA and FQGNSA. CDR3 coding DNA: TGTGCCAGCAGCTTAGGCCCTAGCATGGGCCAAGAGACCCAGTACTTC. Residues: CASSLGPSMGQETQYF.

The chain has TRBV25-1 and TRBJ2-2; tentative D call: TRBD1 (6 bases). Germline V lookup: CDR1 MGHDK, CDR2 SYGVNS. Trimming shortened V by 2 bases and J by 3 bases, and 10 bases separated the two germline ends. The CDR3 sequence is 15 residues long. CDR3 in amino acids: CASSEGGRDTGELFF. The CDR3 DNA follows: TGTGCCAGCAGTGAAGGGGGCAGGGACACCGGGGAGCTGTTTTTT. Drawing the rest from reference TRBV25-1 and TRBJ2-2, the complete variable domain is EADIYQTPRYLVIGTGKKITLECSQTMGHDKMYWYQQDPGMELHLIHYSYGVNSTEKGDLSSESTVSRIRTEHFPLTLESARPSHTSQYLCASSEGGRDTGELFFGEGSRLTVL.

The rearrangement links TRBV18 to TRBJ2-5, with 8 bases lining up with TRBD1. The germline CDR1 and CDR2 sequences are KGHSH and LQKENI. Trimming removed 6 bases from V and 4 bases from J; junction bases left unmatched: 7. The CDR3 is 14 residues long. The CDR3 loop reads CASSLDRVRETQYF. In nucleotides, the CDR3 is TGTGCCAGCTCCTTGGACAGGGTGCGAGAGACCCAGTACTTC.

This clone was observed a few times. The CDR3 here is CASSIRQGAGTEAFF. Written as DNA, the CDR3 is TGTGCCAGTAGTATCCGACAGGGGGCGGGTACTGAAGCTTTCTTT. The V call is TRBV19, the J call TRBJ1-1; the match to TRBD1 covers 10 bases. Looked up from germline, CDR1 is LNHDA and CDR2 is SQIVND (reference sequence). This CDR3 region has 15 residues. V trimming: 3 bases; J trimming: 5 bases; junction bases outside the gene matches: 6.